This T cell receptor (delta chain) comes out of a study of gamma-delta T cells after stem cell transplantation. This clone is large within its sample. The same CDR3 arises from other DNA sequences in this sample as well. TCRdb re-processed the RT-PCR reads via CATT. The data contain 2,000 to 2,500 delta-chain clones, about 4.6% of them singletons. V was pared by 2 bases and J by 0 bases, with 4 bases of the junction left unmatched. Germline V gene lookup returns CDR1 GEAIGNYY and CDR2 EKD. This CDR3 region has 16 residues. The V call is TRDV2, the J call TRDJ1; TRDD3 matches 11 bases. The sequence was obtained from a human donor. It is not recorded whose cells these are; they may come from a transplant donor. The specimen was gamma-delta T cells. CDR3 DNA sequence: TGTGCCTGTGACAAGTTGGGGGATACGAACACCGATAAACTCATCTTT. The encoded protein is CACDKLGDTNTDKLIF.